One T cell receptor beta chain is described in this entry. Its antigen is as yet unknown. This entry belongs to a study of T cells expressing NK-cell markers. The overall study: Eight donors were sequenced, of whom seven were HCMV-seropositive, while the remaining one was HCMV-seronegative. Findings of the study overall: The study found dominant NKG2C+ clonotypes at about 1.0-8% of CD8+ T cells in five or six donors. There were a handful of donors in whom these clonotypes also led the CD3+CD56-NKG2C+ fraction.

Per germline, CDR1 DFQATT and CDR2 SNEGSKA (reference sequence). CDR3 length: 12 residues. After re-calling the 5' RACE reads, TCRdb lists one entry per CDR3 protein, DNA absent. The sample holds 150,000 or so distinct CDR3 sequences. The sequenced sample consisted of blood T cells: a sorted CD56 or NKG2C T cell subset, CD4+ or CD8+ T cells, or bulk PBMC T cells (not recorded which). This TCR derives from a woman aged 18-70 years in good health. This chain links TRBV20-1 with TRBJ1-2; TCRdb calls TRBD1, which cannot be checked without DNA. The CDR3 loop is CSALDRSYGYTF.